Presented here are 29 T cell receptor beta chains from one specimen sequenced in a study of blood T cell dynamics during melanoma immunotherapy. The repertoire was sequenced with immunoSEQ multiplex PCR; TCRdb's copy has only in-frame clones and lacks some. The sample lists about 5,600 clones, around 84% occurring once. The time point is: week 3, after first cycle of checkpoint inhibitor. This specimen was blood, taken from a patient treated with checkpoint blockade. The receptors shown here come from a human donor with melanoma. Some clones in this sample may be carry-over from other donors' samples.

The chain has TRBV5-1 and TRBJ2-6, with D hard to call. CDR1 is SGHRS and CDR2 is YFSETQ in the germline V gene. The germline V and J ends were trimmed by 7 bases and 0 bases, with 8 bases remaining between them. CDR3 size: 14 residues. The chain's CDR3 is CASQPTSGANVLTF. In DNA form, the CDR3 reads TGCGCCAGCCAGCCCACCTCTGGGGCCAACGTCCTGACTTTC.

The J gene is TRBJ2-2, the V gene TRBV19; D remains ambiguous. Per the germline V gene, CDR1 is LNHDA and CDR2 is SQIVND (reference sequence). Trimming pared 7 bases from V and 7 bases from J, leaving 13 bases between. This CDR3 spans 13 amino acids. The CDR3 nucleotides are TGTGCCAGTAAGCCGGGCCCTGGCGGGGAGCTGTTTTTT. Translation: CASKPGPGGELFF.

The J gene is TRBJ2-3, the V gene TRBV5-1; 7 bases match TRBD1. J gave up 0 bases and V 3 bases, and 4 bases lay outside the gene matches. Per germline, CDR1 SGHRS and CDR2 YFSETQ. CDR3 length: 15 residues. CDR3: CASSSDRISTDTQYF. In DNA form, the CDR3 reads TGCGCCAGCAGCTCGGACAGGATAAGCACAGATACGCAGTATTTT.

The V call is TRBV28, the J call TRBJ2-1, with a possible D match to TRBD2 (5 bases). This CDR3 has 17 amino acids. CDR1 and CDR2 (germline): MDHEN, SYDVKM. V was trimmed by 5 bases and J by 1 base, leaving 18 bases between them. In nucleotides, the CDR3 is TGTGCCAGCAGTCCCACCCGGACTCTCGCTTCCTACAATGAGCAGTTCTTC. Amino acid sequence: CASSPTRTLASYNEQFF.

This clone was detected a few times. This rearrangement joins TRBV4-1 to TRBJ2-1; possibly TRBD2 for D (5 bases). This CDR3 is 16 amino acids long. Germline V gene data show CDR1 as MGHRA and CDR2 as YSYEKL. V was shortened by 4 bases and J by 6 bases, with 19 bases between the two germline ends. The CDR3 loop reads CASSPTTSSLGNEQFF. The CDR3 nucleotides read TGCGCCAGCAGCCCAACCACTAGTTCCCTAGGCAATGAGCAGTTCTTC.

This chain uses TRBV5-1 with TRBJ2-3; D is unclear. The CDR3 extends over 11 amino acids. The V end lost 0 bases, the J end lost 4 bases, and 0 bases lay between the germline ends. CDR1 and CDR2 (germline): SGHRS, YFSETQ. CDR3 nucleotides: TGCGCCAGCAGCTTGGCAGATACGCAGTATTTT. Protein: CASSLADTQYF.

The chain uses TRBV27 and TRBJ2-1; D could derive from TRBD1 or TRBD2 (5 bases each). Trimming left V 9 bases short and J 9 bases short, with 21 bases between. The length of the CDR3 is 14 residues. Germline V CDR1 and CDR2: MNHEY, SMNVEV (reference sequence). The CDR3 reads CASSGTGSKGEQFF. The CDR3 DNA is TGTGCCAGTTCCGGGACCGGGTCTAAGGGTGAGCAGTTCTTC.

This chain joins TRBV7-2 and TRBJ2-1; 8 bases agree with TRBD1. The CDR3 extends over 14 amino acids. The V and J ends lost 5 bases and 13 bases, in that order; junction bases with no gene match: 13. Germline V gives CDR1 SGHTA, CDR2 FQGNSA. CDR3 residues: CASSPRGDRGLQFF. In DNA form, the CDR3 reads TGTGCCAGCAGCCCCCGCGGTGACAGGGGACTTCAGTTCTTC.

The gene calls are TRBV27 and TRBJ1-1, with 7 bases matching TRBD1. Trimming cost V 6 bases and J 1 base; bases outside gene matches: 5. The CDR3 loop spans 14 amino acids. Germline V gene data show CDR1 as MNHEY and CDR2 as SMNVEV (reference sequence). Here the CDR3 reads CASSLQGRNTEAFF. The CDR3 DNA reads TGTGCCAGCAGCTTACAGGGGAGGAACACTGAAGCTTTCTTT.

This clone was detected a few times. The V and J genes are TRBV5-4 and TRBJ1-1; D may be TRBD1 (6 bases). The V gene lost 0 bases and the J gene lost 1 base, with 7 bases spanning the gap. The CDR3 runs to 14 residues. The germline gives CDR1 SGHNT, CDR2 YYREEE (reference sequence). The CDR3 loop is CASSLEQGNTEAFF. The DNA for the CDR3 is TGTGCCAGCAGCTTGGAACAGGGGAACACTGAAGCTTTCTTT.

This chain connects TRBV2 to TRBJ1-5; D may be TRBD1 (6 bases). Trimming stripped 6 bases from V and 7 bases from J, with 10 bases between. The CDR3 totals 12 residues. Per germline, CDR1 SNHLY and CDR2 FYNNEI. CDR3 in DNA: TGTGCCAGCAGGCCCACAGGGCAGCCCCAGCATTTT. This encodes CASRPTGQPQHF.

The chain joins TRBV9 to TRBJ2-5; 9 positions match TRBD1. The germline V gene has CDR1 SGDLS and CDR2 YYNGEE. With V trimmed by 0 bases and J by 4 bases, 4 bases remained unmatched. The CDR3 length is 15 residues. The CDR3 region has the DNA TGTGCCAGCAGCGTAGCTCTGGACAGGGGAGAGACCCAGTACTTC. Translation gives CASSVALDRGETQYF.

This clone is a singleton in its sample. CDR3 protein: CASSIDVADQPQHF. The CDR3, as DNA: TGTGCCAGTAGTATTGACGTGGCTGATCAGCCCCAGCATTTT. The chain has TRBV19 and TRBJ1-5; unclear D gene. The CDR3 contains 14 residues. Germline V gene lookup returns CDR1 LNHDA and CDR2 SQIVND (reference sequence). V was clipped by 3 bases and J by 5 bases, with 11 bases between them.

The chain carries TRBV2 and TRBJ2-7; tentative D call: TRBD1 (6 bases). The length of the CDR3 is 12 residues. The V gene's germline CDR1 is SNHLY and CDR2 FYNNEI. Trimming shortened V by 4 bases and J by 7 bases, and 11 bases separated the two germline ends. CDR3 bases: TGTGCCAGCAGTGTGGGCAGGGGTGAGCAGTACTTC. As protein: CASSVGRGEQYF.

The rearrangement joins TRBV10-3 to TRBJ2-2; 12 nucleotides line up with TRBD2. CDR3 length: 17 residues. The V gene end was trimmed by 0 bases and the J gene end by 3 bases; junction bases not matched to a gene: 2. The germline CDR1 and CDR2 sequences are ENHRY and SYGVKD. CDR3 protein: CAISESTSGSDTGELFF. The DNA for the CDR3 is TGTGCCATCAGTGAGTCGACTAGCGGGAGTGACACCGGGGAGCTGTTTTTT.

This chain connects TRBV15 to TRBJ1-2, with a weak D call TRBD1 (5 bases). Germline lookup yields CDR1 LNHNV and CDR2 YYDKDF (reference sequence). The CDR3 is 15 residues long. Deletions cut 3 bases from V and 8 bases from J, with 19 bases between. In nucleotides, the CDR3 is TGTGCCACCAGCAGCGGGTACAGGCCAGACGGAGGCTACACCTTC. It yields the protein CATSSGYRPDGGYTF.

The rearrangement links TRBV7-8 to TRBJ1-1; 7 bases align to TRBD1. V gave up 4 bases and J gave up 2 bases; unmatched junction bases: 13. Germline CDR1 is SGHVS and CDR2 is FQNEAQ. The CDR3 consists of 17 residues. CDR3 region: CASSSAYFGQENTEAFF. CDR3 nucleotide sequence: TGTGCCAGCAGCTCGGCTTACTTCGGACAGGAAAACACTGAAGCTTTCTTT.

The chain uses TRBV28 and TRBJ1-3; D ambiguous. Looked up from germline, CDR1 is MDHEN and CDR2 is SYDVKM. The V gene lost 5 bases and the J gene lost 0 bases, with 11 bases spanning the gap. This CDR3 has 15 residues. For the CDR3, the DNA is TGTGCCAGCAGTCGTTGGGATATCTCTGGAAACACCATATATTTT. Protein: CASSRWDISGNTIYF.

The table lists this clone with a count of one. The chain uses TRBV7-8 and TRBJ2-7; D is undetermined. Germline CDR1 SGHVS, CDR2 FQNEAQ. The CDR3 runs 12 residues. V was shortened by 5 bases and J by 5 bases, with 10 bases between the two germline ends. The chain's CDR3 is CASSPPSHEQYF. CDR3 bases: TGTGCCAGCAGCCCCCCTTCCCACGAGCAGTACTTC.

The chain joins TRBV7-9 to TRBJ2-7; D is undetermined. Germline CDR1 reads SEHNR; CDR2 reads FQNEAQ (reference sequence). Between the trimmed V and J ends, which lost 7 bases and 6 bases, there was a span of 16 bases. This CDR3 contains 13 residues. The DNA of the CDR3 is TGTGCCAGCACGCACTCGGTTCTGGGCGAGCAGTACTTC. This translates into CASTHSVLGEQYF.

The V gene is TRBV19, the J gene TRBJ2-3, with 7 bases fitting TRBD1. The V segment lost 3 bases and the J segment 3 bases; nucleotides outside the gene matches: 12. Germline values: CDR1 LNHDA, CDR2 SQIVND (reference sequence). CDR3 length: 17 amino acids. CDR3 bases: TGTGCCAGTAGTATGCTCTCACAGGGGATTGGGACAGATACGCAGTATTTT. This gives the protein CASSMLSQGIGTDTQYF.

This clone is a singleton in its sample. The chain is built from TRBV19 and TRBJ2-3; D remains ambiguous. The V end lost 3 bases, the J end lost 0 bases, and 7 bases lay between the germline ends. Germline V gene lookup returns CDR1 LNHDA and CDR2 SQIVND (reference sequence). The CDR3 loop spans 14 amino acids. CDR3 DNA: TGTGCCAGTAGTATTGGTCCTAGCACAGATACGCAGTATTTT. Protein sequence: CASSIGPSTDTQYF.

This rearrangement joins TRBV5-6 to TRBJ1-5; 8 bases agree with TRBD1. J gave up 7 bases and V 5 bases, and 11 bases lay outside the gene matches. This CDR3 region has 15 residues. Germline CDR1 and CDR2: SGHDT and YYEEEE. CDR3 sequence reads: CASSVRGLSGQPQHF. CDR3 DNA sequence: TGTGCCAGCAGTGTCAGGGGGCTTTCAGGGCAGCCCCAGCATTTT.

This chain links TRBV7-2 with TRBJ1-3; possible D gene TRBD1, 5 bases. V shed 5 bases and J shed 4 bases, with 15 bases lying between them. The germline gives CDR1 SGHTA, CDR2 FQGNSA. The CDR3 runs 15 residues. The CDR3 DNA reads TGTGCCAGCAGCCCCGAGGGGAGGGCCGGAAACACCATATATTTT. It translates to CASSPEGRAGNTIYF.

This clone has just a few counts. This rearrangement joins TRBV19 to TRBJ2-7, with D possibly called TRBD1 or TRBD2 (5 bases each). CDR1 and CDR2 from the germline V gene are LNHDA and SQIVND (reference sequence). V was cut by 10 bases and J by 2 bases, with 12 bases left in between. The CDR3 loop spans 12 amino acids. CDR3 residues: CATSGATYEQYF. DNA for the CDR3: TGTGCCACATCCGGGGCCACCTACGAGCAGTACTTC.

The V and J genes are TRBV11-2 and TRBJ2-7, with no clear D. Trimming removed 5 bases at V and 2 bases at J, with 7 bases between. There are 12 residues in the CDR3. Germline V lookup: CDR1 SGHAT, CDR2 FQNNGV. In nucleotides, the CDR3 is TGTGCCAGCAGCCCGGTTACCTACGAGCAGTACTTC. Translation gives CASSPVTYEQYF.

This chain's CDR3 is CASSFGALWDTQYF. The CDR3 nucleotides read TGTGCCAGCAGTTTCGGAGCCCTTTGGGATACGCAGTATTTT. The chain is built from TRBV27 and TRBJ2-3; the D is unclear. V lost 3 bases to trimming and J lost 6 bases, with 13 bases between them. CDR3 length: 14 amino acids. Germline V gene data show CDR1 as MNHEY and CDR2 as SMNVEV (reference sequence).

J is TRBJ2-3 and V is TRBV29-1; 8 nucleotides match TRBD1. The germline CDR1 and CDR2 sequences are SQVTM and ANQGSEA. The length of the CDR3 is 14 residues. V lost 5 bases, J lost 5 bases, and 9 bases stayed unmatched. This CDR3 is CSVLTGVMRDTQYF. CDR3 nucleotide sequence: TGCAGCGTTCTGACAGGGGTTATGAGAGATACGCAGTATTTT.

CDR3 sequence (DNA): TGCGCCAGCAGAGAAAGACAGGGGCGGCCCTACGAGCAGTACTTC. Its translation: CASRERQGRPYEQYF. V usage is TRBV5-1 and J usage is TRBJ2-7; 8 bases fit TRBD1. CDR1 is SGHRS and CDR2 is YFSETQ in the germline V gene. This CDR3 contains 15 residues. Germline trimming cut 5 bases from V and 2 bases from J; bases unmatched to any gene: 9. Full variable domain (remainder filled in from reference TRBV5-1 and TRBJ2-7): KAGVTQTPRYLIKTRGQQVTLSCSPISGHRSVSWYQQTPGQGLQFLFEYFSETQRNKGNFPGRFSGRQFSNSRSEMNVSTLELGDSALYLCASRERQGRPYEQYFGPGTRLTVT.